This T cell receptor (beta chain) derives from a study of T-cell reconstitution after alpha-beta-depleted transplantation in children. Preparation of the TCRbeta library used unique molecular identifiers. TCRdb used MiXCR to reprocess the PCR reads, holding one entry per CDR3 protein. The table has around 400,000 distinct CDR3 sequences, roughly 20% seen once. Germline lookup yields CDR1 ENHRY and CDR2 SYGVKD. Trimming took off 0 bases at V and 4 bases at J, with 12 bases between the two ends. The CDR3 contains 15 residues. The genes are TRBV10-3 and TRBJ1-2; a weak D match, TRBD1 (6 bases). Sequenced material: PBMCs from the stem cell graft donor, taken from the stem cell graft. The TCR comes from a human donor who donated a stem cell graft to a child with acute myeloid leukemia. The CDR3 DNA reads as TGTGCCATCAGTGAGTCGAAGGCAGGGGCCTATGGCTACACCTTC. It is translated as CAISESKAGAYGYTF.